Sequencing of this T cell receptor beta chain was carried out in a study of blood T cell repertoires in COVID-19. About the study: The United States, Italy and Spain provided the acute and convalescent COVID-19 samples. T cells, B-cell-depleted T cells, or PBMCs supplied cDNA or gDNA.

As handled by the study authors: Nucleated cell number was recorded as an estimate derived from reference gene primer amplification. Using immunoSEQ multiplex PCR, the repertoire was profiled, and TCRdb retains in-frame clones only, with some absent. V and J calls and clone size come straight from that table; D and trimming were deduced from the DNA. The sample lists 200,000 to 300,000 clones, about 87% occurring once. Those enrolled in Seattle joined during active infection and were followed longitudinally afterward. V shed 3 bases and J shed 7 bases, with 17 bases lying between them. The CDR3 length is 15 residues. Germline lookup yields CDR1 SGDLS and CDR2 YYNGEE.

The V gene is TRBV9, the J gene TRBJ2-1, with a possible D match to TRBD1 (6 bases). This TCR derives from a woman in her sixties or seventies with COVID-19, enrolled during active disease. What was sequenced was peripheral blood. This chain's CDR3 is CASSGLGAGRNEQFF. CDR3 coding DNA: TGTGCCAGCAGCGGACTGGGGGCAGGCCGAAATGAGCAGTTCTTC. Combining the CDR3 with reference TRBV9 and TRBJ2-1 gives the whole variable domain DSGVTQTPKHLITATGQRVTLRCSPRSGDLSVYWYQQSLDQGLQFLIQYYNGEERAKGNILERFSAQQFPDLHSELNLSSLELGDSALYFCASSGLGAGRNEQFFGPGTRLTVL.